The clone carrying this T cell receptor beta chain was detected only once. The protocol was immunoSEQ multiplex PCR, while the TCRdb copy is restricted to in-frame clones and leaves out a portion. This sample has 2 million to 2.5 million clones, with around 95% found just once. This sample is part of a study of shared clonotypes between healthy human individuals. The ends lost 0 bases at V and 0 bases at J; junction bases unmatched: 2. Germline V gives CDR1 SGDLS, CDR2 YYNGEE. The CDR3 runs 16 residues. The sample taken for sequencing was naive CD4+ T cells sorted from blood. Subset reported: CD45RA+ positively selected. The TCR sequence derives from a man younger than 35 in good health. The J gene is TRBJ2-3, the V gene TRBV9; TRBD2 matches 9 bases. The DNA of the CDR3 is TGTGCCAGCAGCGTAGCGGGACTAGCTAGCACAGATACGCAGTATTTT. It is translated as CASSVAGLASTDTQYF.